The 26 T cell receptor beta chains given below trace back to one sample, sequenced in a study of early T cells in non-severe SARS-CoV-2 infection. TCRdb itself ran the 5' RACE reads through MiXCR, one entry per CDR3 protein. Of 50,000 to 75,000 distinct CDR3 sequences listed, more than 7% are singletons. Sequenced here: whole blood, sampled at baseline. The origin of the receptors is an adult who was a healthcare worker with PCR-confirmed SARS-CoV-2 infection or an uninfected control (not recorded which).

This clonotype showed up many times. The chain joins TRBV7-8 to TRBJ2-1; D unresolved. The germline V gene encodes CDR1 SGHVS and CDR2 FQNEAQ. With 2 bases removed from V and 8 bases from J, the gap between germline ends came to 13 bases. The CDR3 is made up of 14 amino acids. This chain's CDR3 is CASSLRTSEYEQFF. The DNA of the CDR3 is TGTGCCAGCAGCTTACGGACCAGCGAGTATGAGCAGTTCTTC.

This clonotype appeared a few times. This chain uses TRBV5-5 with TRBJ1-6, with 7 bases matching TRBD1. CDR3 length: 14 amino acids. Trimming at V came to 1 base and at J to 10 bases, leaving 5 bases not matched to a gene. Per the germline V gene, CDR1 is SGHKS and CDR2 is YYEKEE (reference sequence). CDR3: CASSLWTGGSPLHF. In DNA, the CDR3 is TGTGCCAGCAGCTTGTGGACAGGAGGATCACCCCTCCACTTT.

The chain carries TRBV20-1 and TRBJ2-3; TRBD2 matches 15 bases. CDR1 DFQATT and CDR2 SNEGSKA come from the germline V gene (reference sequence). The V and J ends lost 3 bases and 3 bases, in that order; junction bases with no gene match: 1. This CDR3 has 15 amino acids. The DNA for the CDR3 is TGCAGTGCTAGCGGACTAGCGGGAGGGACAGATACGCAGTATTTT. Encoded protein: CSASGLAGGTDTQYF.

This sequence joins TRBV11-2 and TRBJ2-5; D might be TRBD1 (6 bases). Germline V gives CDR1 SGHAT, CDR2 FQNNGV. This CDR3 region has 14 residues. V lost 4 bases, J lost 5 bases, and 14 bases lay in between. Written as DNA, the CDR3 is TGTGCCAGCAGCTCTTGGGACAAGGGGGAGACCCAGTACTTC. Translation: CASSSWDKGETQYF.

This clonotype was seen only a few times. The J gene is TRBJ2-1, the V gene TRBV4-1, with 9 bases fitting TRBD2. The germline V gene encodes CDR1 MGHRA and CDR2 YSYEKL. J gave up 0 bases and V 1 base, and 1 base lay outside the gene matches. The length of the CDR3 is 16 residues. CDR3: CASSQASGTSYNEQFF. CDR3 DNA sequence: TGCGCCAGCAGCCAAGCTAGCGGGACCTCCTACAATGAGCAGTTCTTC.

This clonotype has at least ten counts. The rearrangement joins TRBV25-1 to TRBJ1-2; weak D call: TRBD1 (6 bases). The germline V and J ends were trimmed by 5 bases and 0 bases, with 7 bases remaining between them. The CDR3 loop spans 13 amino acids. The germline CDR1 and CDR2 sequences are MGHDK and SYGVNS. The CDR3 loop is CASSSGANYGYTF. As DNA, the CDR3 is TGTGCCAGCAGTTCAGGGGCTAACTATGGCTACACCTTC.

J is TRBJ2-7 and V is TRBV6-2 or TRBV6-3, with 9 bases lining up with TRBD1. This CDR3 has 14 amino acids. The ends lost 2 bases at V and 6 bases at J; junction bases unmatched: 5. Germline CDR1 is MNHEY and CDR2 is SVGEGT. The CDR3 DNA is TGTGCCAGCAGTTACGGGACAGGGACATCCGAGCAGTACTTC. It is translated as CASSYGTGTSEQYF.

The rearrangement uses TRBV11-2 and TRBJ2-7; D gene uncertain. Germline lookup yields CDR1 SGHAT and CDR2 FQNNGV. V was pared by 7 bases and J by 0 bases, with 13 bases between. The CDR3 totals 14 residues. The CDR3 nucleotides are TGTGCCAGCACCAGAGCCGAGAGCTCCTACGAGCAGTACTTC. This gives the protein CASTRAESSYEQYF.

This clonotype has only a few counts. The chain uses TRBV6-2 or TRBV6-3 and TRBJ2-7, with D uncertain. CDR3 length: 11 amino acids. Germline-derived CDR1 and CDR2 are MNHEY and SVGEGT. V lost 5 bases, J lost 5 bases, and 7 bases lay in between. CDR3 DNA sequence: TGTGCCAGCAGTATTGGCCACGAGCAGTACTTC. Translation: CASSIGHEQYF.

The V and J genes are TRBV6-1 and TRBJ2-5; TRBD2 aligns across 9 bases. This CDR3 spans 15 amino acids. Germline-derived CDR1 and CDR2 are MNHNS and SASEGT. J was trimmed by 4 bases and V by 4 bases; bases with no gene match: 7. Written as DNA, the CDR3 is TGTGCCAGCAGTGGGGCCCGGACTAGCGTAGAGACCCAGTACTTC. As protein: CASSGARTSVETQYF.

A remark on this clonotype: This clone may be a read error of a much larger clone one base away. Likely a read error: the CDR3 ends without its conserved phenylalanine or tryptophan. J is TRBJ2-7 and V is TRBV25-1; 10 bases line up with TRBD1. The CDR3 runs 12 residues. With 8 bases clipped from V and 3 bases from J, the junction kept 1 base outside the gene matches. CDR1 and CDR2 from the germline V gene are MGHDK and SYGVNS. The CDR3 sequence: CASGQGVYEQYL. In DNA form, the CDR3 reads TGTGCCAGCGGACAGGGGGTCTACGAGCAGTACCTC.

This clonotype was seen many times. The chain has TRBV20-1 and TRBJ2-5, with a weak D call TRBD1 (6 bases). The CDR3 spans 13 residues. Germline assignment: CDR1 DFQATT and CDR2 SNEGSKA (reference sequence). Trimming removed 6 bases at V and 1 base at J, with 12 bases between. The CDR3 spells CSAMDSLQETQYF. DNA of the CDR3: TGCAGTGCCATGGACAGTCTCCAAGAGACCCAGTACTTC.

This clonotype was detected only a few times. CDR3 coding DNA: TGCAGTGCTAGTAGGCGGGAGGGCACCGGGGAGCTGTTTTTT. It translates to CSASRREGTGELFF. This chain uses TRBV20-1 with TRBJ2-2, with 9 bases identical to TRBD2. CDR1 is DFQATT and CDR2 is SNEGSKA in the germline V gene (reference sequence). J lost 4 bases, V lost 3 bases, and 3 bases had no gene match. The CDR3 extends over 14 amino acids.

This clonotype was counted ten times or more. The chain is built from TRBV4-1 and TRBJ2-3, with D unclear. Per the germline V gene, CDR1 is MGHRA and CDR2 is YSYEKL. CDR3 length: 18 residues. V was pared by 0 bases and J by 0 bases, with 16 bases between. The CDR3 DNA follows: TGCGCCAGCAGCCAAGATCCCGGCCGGGCGGCCAGCACAGATACGCAGTATTTT. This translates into CASSQDPGRAASTDTQYF.

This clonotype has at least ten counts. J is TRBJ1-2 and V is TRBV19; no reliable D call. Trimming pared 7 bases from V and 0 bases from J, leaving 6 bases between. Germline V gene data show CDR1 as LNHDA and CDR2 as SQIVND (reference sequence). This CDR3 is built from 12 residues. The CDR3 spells CASTRANYGYTF. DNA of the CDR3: TGTGCCAGTACGAGAGCTAACTATGGCTACACCTTC.

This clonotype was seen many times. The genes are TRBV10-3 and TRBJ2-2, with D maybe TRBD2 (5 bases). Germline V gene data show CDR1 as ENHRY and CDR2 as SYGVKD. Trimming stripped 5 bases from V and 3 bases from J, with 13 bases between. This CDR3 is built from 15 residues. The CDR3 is CAISPRGPDTGELFF. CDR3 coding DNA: TGTGCCATCAGTCCTAGAGGGCCGGACACCGGGGAGCTGTTTTTT.

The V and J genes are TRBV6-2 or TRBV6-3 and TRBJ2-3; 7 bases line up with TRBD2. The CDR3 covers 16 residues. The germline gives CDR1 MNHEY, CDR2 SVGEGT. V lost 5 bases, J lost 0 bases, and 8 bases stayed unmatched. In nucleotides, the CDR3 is TGTGCCAGCAGTGGAACGGGAGCGGGAAGCACAGATACGCAGTATTTT. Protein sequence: CASSGTGAGSTDTQYF.

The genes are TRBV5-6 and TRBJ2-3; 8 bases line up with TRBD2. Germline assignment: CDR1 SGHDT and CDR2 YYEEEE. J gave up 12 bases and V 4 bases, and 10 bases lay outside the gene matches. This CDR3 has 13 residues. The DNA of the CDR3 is TGTGCCAGCAGCGCATTTCAGGGGACTAGTCAGTATTTT. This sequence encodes CASSAFQGTSQYF.

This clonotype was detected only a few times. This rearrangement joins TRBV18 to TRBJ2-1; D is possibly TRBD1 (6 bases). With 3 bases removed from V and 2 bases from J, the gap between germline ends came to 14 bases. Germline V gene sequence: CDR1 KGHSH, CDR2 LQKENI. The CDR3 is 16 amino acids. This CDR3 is CASSPRAGVPYNEQFF. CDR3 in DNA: TGTGCCAGCTCACCTAGGGCAGGGGTGCCCTACAATGAGCAGTTCTTC.

The chain's CDR3 is CASSLVADTEAFF. The CDR3 bases are TGCGCCAGCAGCTTGGTTGCGGACACTGAAGCTTTCTTT. V gene TRBV5-1 combines with J gene TRBJ1-1; no clear D gene. The V gene's germline CDR1 is SGHRS and CDR2 YFSETQ. This CDR3 contains 13 residues. Trimming removed 0 bases at V and 3 bases at J, with 6 bases between.

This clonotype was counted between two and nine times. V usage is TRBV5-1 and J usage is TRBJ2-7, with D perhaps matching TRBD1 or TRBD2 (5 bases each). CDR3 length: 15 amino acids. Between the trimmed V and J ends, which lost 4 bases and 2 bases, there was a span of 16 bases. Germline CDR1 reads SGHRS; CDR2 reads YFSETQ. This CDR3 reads CASSTGTAITYEQYF. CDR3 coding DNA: TGCGCCAGCAGCACGGGGACGGCGATAACCTACGAGCAGTACTTC.

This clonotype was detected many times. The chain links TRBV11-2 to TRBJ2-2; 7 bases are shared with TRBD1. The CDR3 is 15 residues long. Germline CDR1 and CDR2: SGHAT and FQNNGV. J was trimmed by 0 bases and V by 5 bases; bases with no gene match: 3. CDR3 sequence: CASSPGTANTGELFF. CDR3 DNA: TGTGCCAGCAGCCCCGGGACAGCGAACACCGGGGAGCTGTTTTTT.

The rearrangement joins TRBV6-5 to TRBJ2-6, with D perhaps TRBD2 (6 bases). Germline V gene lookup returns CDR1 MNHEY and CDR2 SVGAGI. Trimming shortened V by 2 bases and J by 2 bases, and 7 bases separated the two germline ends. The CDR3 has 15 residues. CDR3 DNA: TGTGCCAGCAGTTACGGGGGGACTGGGGCCAACGTCCTGACTTTC. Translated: CASSYGGTGANVLTF.

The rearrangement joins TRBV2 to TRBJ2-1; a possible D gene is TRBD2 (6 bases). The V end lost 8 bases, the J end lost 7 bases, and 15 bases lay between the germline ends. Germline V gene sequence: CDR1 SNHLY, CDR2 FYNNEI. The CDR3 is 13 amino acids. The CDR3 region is CASWGGGNNEQFF. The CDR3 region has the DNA TGTGCCAGCTGGGGAGGCGGGAATAATGAGCAGTTCTTC.

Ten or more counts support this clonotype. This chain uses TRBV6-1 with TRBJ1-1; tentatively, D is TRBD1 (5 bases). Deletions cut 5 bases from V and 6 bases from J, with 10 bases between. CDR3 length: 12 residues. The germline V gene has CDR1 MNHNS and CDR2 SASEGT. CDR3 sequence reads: CASSTGYAEAFF. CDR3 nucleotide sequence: TGTGCCAGCAGTACAGGATATGCTGAAGCTTTCTTT.

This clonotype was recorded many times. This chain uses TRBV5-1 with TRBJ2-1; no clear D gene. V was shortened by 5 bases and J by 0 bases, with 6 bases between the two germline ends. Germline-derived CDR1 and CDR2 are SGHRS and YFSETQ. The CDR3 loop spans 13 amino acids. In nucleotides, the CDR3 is TGCGCCAGCAGTCGGAGCTCCTACAATGAGCAGTTCTTC. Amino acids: CASSRSSYNEQFF.